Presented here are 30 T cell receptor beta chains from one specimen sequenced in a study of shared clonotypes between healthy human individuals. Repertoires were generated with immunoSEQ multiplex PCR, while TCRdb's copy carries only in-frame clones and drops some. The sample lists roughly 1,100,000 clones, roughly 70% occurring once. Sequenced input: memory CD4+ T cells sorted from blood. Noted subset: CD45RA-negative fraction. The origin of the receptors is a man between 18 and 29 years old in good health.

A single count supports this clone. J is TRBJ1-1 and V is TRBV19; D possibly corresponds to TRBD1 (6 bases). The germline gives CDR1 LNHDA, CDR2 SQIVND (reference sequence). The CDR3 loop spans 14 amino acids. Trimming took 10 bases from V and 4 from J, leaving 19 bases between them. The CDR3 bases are TGTGCCACCCACGACTGGGGGGGGCCCACTGAAGCTTTCTTT. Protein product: CATHDWGGPTEAFF.

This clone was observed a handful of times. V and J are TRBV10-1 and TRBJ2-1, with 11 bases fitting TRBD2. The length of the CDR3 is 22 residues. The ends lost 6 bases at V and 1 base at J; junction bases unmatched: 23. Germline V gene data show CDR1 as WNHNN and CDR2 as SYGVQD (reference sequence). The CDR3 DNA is TGCGCCAGCAGCCGAAAAGGTCGTTTGCCTAGCGGGAGGCATAAATCCTACAATGAGCAGTTCTTC. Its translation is CASSRKGRLPSGRHKSYNEQFF.

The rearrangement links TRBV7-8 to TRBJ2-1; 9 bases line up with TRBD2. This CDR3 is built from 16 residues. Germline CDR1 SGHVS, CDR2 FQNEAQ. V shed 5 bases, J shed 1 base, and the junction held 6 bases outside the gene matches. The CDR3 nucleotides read TGTGCCAGCAGCCCGGGAGCGGGAGGATCCTACAATGAGCAGTTCTTC. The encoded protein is CASSPGAGGSYNEQFF. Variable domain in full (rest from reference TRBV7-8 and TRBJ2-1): GAGVSQSPRYKVAKRGQDVALRCDPISGHVSLFWYQQALGQGPEFLTYFQNEAQLDKSGLPSDRFFAERPEGSVSTLKIQRTQQEDSAVYLCASSPGAGGSYNEQFFGPGTRLTVL.

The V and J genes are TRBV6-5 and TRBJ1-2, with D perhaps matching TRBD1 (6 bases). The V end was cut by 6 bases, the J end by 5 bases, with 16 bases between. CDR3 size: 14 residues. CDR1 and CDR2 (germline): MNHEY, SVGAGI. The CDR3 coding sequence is TGTGCCAGCAGGCAACAGGGATCTGTATATGGCTACACCTTC. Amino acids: CASRQQGSVYGYTF.

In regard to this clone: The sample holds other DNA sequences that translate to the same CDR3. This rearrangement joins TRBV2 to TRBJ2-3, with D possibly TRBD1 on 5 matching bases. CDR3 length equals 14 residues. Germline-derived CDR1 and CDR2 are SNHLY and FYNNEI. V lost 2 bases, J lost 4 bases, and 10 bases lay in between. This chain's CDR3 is CASSEQGRADTQYF. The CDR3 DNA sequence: TGTGCCAGCAGTGAACAGGGCAGGGCAGATACGCAGTATTTT.

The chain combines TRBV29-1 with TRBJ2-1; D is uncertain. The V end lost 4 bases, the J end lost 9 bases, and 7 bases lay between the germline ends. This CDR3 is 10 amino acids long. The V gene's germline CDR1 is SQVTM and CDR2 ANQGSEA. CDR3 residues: CSVVGGEQFF. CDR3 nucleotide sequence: TGCAGCGTTGTGGGCGGTGAGCAGTTCTTC.

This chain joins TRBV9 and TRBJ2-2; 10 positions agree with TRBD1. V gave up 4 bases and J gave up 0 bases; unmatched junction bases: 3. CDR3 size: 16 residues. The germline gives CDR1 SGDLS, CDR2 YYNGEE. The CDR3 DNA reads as TGTGCCAGCAGCCAGACAGGGGGCTCGAACACCGGGGAGCTGTTTTTT. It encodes CASSQTGGSNTGELFF.

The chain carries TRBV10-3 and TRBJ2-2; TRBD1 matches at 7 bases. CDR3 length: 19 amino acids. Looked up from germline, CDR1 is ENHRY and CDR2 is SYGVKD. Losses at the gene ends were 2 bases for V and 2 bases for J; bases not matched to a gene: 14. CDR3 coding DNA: TGTGCCATCAGTGAGGGACAGGCCCTCCGGGTATTAAACACCGGGGAGCTGTTTTTT. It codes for CAISEGQALRVLNTGELFF.

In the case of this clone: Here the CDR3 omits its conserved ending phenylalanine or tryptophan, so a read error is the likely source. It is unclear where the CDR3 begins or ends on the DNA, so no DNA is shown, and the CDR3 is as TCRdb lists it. The CDR3 sequence: CASMFFHPRKTYGY. V usage is TRBV5-8 and J usage is TRBJ1-2. The CDR3 has 14 amino acids, counting both end residues. Per the germline V gene, CDR1 is SGHTS and CDR2 is YDEGEE.

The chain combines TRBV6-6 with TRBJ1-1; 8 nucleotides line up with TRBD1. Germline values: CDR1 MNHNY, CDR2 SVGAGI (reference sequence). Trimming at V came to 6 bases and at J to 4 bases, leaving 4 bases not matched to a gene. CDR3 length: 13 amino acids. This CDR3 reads CASRWTGSTEAFF. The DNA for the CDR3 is TGTGCCAGCAGGTGGACAGGGTCCACTGAAGCTTTCTTT.

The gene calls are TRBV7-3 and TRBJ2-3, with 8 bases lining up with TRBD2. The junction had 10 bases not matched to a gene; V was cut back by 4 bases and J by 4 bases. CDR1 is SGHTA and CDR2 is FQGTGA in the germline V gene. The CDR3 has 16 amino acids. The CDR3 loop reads CASSSGQRGYPDTQYF. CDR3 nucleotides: TGTGCCAGCAGCTCAGGGCAGCGGGGGTATCCAGATACGCAGTATTTT.

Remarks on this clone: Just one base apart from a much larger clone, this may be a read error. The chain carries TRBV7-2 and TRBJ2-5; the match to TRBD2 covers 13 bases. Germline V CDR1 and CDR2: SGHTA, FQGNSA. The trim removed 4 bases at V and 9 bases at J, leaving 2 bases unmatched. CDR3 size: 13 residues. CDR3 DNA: TGTGCCAGCAGCTCTGGGACTAGCGGGGCCCAGTACTTC. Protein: CASSSGTSGAQYF.

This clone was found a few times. CDR3 in DNA: TGTGCCAGCACCCCAGGTGTGATGGGGGCACCAGAAGCTTTCTTT. The encoded protein is CASTPGVMGAPEAFF. The chain links TRBV2 to TRBJ1-1, with D maybe TRBD1 (6 bases). Germline CDR1 and CDR2: SNHLY and FYNNEI. The CDR3 spans 15 residues. V was clipped by 7 bases and J by 8 bases, with 23 bases between them.

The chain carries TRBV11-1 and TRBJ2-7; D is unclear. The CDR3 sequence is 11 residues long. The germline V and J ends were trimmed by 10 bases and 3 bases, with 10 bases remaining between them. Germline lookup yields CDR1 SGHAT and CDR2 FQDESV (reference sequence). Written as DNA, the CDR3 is TGTGCCACGTCTTCCAACTACGAGCAGTACTTC. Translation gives CATSSNYEQYF.

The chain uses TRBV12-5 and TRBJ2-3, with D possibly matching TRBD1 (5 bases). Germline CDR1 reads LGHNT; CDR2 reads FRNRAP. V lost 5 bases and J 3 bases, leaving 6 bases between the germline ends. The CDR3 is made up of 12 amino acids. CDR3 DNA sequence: TGTGCTAGTGGTAGGGGAACAGATACGCAGTATTTT. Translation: CASGRGTDTQYF.

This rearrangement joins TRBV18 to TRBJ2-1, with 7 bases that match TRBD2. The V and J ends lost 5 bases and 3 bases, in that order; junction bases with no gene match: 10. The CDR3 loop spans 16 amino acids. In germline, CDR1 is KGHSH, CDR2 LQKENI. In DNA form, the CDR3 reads TGTGCCAGCTCATCGAGTAATGGCGGGGGCTACAATGAGCAGTTCTTC. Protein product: CASSSSNGGGYNEQFF.

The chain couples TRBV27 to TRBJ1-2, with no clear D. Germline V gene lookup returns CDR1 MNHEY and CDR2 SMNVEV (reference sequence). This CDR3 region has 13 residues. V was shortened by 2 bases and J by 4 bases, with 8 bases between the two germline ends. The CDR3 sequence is CASSLGFSYGYTF. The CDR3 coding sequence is TGTGCCAGCAGTTTAGGCTTCTCCTATGGCTACACCTTC.

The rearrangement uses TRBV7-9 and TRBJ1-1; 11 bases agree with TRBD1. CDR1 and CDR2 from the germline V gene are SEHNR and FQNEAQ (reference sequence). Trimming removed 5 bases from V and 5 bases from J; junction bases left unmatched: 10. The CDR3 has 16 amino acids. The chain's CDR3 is CASSRDRGLSGTEAFF. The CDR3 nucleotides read TGTGCCAGCAGCCGGGACAGGGGGTTAAGTGGGACTGAAGCTTTCTTT.

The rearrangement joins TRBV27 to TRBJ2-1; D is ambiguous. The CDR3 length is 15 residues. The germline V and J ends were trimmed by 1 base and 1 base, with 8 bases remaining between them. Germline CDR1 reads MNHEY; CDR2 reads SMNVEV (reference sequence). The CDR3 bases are TGTGCCAGCAGTTTATTAGGTCCTTCCTACAATGAGCAGTTCTTC. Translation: CASSLLGPSYNEQFF.

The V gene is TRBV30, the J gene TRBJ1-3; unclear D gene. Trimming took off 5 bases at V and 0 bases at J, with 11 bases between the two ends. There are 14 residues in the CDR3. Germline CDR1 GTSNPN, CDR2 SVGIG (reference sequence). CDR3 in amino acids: CAWGWASSGNTIYF. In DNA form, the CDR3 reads TGTGCCTGGGGGTGGGCTTCCTCTGGAAACACCATATATTTT.

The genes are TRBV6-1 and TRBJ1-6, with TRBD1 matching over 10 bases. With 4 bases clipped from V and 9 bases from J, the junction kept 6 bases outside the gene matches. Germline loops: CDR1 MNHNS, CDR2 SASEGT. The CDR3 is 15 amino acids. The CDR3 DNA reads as TGTGCCAGCAGTGGAACCGGGACAGGGGCTTCACCCCTCCACTTT. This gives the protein CASSGTGTGASPLHF.

The CDR3 is CAISEGAKRNEQFF. CDR3 coding DNA: TGTGCCATCAGTGAGGGGGCAAAGAGAAATGAGCAGTTCTTC. This chain links TRBV10-3 with TRBJ2-1; weak D call: TRBD1 (5 bases). V dropped 2 bases and J dropped 7 bases, with 12 bases sitting between them. The CDR3 extends over 14 amino acids. Looked up from germline, CDR1 is ENHRY and CDR2 is SYGVKD.

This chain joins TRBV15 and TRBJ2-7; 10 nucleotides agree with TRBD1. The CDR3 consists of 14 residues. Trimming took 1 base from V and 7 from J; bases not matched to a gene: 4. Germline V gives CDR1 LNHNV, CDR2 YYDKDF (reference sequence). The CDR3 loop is CATSRGQGAPEQYF. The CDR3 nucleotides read TGTGCCACCAGCAGAGGACAGGGGGCTCCGGAGCAGTACTTC.

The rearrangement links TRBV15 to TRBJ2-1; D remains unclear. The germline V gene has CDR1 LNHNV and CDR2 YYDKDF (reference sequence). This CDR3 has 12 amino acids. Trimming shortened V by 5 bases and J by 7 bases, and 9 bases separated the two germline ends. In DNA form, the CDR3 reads TGTGCCACCAGCGAACCCCTAAATGAGCAGTTCTTC. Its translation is CATSEPLNEQFF.

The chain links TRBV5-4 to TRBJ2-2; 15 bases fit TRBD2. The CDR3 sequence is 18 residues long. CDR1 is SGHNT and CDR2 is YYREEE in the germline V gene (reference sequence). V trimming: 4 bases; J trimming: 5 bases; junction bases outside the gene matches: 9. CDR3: CASSPSGLAGGGTGELFF. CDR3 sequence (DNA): TGTGCCAGCAGCCCATCAGGACTAGCGGGAGGGGGGACCGGGGAGCTGTTTTTT.

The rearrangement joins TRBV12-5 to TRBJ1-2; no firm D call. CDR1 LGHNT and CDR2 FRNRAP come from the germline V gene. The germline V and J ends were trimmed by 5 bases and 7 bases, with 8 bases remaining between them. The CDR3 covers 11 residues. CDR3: CASGTWGGYTF. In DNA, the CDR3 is TGTGCTAGTGGTACATGGGGTGGCTACACCTTC.

The CDR3 DNA is TGTGCCAGCAGTTACTTTGCGGGTGAGGGCTACACCTTC. Translation gives CASSYFAGEGYTF. The rearrangement joins TRBV6-5 to TRBJ1-2; D uncertain. The CDR3 runs to 13 residues. The germline V gene encodes CDR1 MNHEY and CDR2 SVGAGI. V was pared by 1 base and J by 8 bases, with 11 bases between.

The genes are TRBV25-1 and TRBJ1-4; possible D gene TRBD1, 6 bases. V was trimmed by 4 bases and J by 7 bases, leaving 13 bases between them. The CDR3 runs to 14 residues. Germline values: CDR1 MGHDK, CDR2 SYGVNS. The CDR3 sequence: CASSVGALGEKLFF. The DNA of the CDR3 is TGTGCCAGCAGTGTGGGGGCTCTTGGTGAAAAACTGTTTTTT.

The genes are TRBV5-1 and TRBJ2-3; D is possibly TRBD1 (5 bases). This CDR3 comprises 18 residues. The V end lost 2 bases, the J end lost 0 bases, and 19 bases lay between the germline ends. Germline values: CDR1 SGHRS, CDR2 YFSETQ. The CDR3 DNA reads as TGCGCCAGCAGCTTTCGGCAGGGCCTTACTTCTAGCACAGATACGCAGTATTTT. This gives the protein CASSFRQGLTSSTDTQYF. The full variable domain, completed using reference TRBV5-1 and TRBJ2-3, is KAGVTQTPRYLIKTRGQQVTLSCSPISGHRSVSWYQQTPGQGLQFLFEYFSETQRNKGNFPGRFSGRQFSNSRSEMNVSTLELGDSALYLCASSFRQGLTSSTDTQYFGPGTRLTVL.

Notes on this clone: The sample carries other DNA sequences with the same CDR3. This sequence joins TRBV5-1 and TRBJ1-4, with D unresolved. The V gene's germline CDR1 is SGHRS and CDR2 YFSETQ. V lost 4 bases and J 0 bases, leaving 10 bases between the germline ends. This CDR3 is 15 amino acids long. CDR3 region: CASSPTAATNEKLFF. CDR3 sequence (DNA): TGCGCCAGCAGCCCTACAGCGGCAACTAATGAAAAACTGTTTTTT.